A single T cell receptor beta chain is shown here with its context. Its antigen is undetermined. The data stem from a study of T cell repertoires in cytomegalovirus infection. Whole-study context: It was recently identified HLA-C-restricted and well-studied HLA-B-restricted CMV epitopes that the study used. Both a matching HLA type and CMV infection were indicated by public TCR beta signatures. Study results and limitations: The ex vivo response was dominated by HLA-C-restricted CMV-specific TCR beta clonotypes. CMV carriers with the relevant HLA were identified by cumulative public TCR beta family frequency.

Deletions cut 6 bases from V and 7 bases from J, with 9 bases between. This CDR3 is 11 amino acids long. In TCRdb, the reads were re-called with MiXCR into one record per CDR3 protein. The sample lists tens of thousands of distinct CDR3 sequences, 20% to 25% occurring once. This receptor was taken from a human donor in good health (CMV status not recorded). Some clones in this sample may be carry-over from other donors' samples. Source: CD8+ T cells from cultured PBMCs, taken from culture after CMV antigen stimulation. The rearrangement uses TRBV12-3 or TRBV12-4 and TRBJ1-1; D remains unclear. The DNA of the CDR3 is TGTGCCAGCAGCAGCGACGGTGAAGCTTTCTTT. It specifies CASSSDGEAFF.